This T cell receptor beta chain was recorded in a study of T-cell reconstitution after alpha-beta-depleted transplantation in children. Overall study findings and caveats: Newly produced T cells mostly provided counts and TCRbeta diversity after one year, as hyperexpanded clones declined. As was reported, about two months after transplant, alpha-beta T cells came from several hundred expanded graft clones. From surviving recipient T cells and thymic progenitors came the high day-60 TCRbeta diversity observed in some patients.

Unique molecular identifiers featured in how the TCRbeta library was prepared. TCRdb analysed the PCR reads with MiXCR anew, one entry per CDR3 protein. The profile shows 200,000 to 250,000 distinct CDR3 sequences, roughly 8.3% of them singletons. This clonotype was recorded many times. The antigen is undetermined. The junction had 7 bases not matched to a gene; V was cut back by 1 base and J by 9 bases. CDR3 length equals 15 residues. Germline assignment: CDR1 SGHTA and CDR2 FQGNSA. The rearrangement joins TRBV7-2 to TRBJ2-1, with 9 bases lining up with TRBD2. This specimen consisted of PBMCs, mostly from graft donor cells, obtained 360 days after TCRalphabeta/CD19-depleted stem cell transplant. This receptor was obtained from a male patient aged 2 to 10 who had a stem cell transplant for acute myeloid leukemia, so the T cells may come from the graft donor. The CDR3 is CASSLVASGIGEQFF. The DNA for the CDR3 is TGTGCCAGCAGCTTAGTGGCTAGCGGGATCGGTGAGCAGTTCTTC.